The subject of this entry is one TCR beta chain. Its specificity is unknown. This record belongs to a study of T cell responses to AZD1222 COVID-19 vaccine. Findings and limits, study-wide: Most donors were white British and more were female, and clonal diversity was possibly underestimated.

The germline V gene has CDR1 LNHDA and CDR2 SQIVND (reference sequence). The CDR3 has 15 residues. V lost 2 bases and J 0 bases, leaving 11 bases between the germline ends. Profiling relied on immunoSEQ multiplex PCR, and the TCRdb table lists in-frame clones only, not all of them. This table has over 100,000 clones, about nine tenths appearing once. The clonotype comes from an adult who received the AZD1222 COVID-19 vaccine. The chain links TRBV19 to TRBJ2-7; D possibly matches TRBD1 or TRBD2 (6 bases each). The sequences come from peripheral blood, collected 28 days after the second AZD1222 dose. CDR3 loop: CASSIRGTTSYEQYF. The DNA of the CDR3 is TGTGCCAGTAGTATACGCGGGACAACCTCCTACGAGCAGTACTTC.